The 3 T cell receptor beta chains reported below all come from one sample, sequenced in a study of CD8 T cells in ankylosing spondylitis (TCRdb year 2017). The library relied on 5' RACE. TCRdb lists the instrument as Illumina HiSeq 2500. TCRdb reanalyzed the raw reads on its own, using fastp at Q25 for trimming and MiXCR for clone calling, and kept in-frame beta chains. Rows with a matching CDR3 protein are joined into one entry that keeps the most common DNA and genes. This sample lists 250,000 to 400,000 distinct CDR3 sequences; 11% were detected once. Of the sample, roughly a tenth is held by the ten largest clones. Input material: blood, either unsorted or a sorted T cell fraction (not recorded which). These receptors all stem from a female donor with ankylosing spondylitis or in good health (not recorded which).

This clonotype was observed a few times. The chain is built from TRBV5-1 and TRBJ2-3, with 7 bases lining up with TRBD1. This CDR3 region has 15 residues. V gave up 4 bases and J gave up 2 bases; unmatched junction bases: 7. CDR1 is SGHRS, CDR2 YFSETQ, per germline. The CDR3 loop reads CASSRGTADTDTQYF. CDR3 nucleotide sequence: TGCGCCAGCAGCAGAGGGACAGCGGACACAGATACGCAGTATTTT.

This clonotype was detected many times. The chain recombines TRBV12-3 or TRBV12-4 with TRBJ2-1, with D perhaps TRBD1 (6 bases). This CDR3 is built from 12 residues. Trimming stripped 6 bases from V and 13 bases from J, with 16 bases between. CDR3 in DNA: TGTGCCAGCAGACCAACAGGGAGCTTCCAGTTCTTC. This gives the protein CASRPTGSFQFF.

This clonotype was detected ten times or more. V usage is TRBV29-1 and J usage is TRBJ1-5, with D tentatively TRBD1 (5 bases). Germline lookup yields CDR1 SQVTM and CDR2 ANQGSEA. CDR3 length: 12 amino acids. In nucleotides, the CDR3 is TGCAGTGTGGGGGGGAGCAATCAGCCCCAGCATTTT. Amino acid sequence: CSVGGSNQPQHF.